This passage covers 22 T cell receptor beta chains from one sample sequenced in a study of blood T cell repertoires in COVID-19 (dated by TCRdb to 2020 to 2022). The library relied on the immunoSEQ multiplex PCR assay. This immuneACCESS table, as held by TCRdb, lists in-frame sequences with V and J called but not all clones. Of the missing ones, under half trace to an unresolved V gene in checked studies; the others have no known cause. Here the sample has some 100,000 clones; about nine tenths occur a single time. Jointly, the top ten make up 3% to 4% of the sample. The sequencing input was peripheral blood. The receptor set was obtained from a woman aged 65 to 85 with acute or convalescent COVID-19.

This clone was seen only once. The V and J genes are TRBV3-1 (or the pseudogene TRBV3-2) and TRBJ1-1; D ambiguous. Germline CDR1 LGHDT, CDR2 YNNKEL (reference sequence). This CDR3 spans 13 amino acids. V dropped 0 bases and J dropped 5 bases, with 7 bases sitting between them. CDR3 coding DNA: TGTGCCAGCAGCCAAGAAACGGGAACTGAAGCTTTCTTT. Its protein is CASSQETGTEAFF.

The CDR3 coding sequence is TGTGCCACGAACCGGCTCGCGGAAGCCGTAGATACGCAGTATTTT. This gives the protein CATNRLAEAVDTQYF. This chain links TRBV10-3 with TRBJ2-3; D is unresolved. V was shortened by 10 bases and J by 5 bases, with 22 bases between the two germline ends. CDR1 and CDR2 from the germline V gene are ENHRY and SYGVKD. The CDR3 spans 15 residues.

This clone showed up just once. The rearrangement links TRBV11-3 to TRBJ1-1; possibly TRBD1 for D (5 bases). V lost 5 bases and J lost 6, with 13 bases in between. The CDR3 is 13 amino acids. CDR1 and CDR2 from the germline V gene are SGHNT and YENEEA. The CDR3: CASSHGAGAEAFF. In DNA, the CDR3 is TGTGCCAGCAGCCATGGGGCGGGGGCTGAAGCTTTCTTT.

CDR3 region: CASRVGGGKRAKNIQYF. The DNA for the CDR3 is TGTGCCAGCAGAGTGGGTGGAGGGAAGCGGGCCAAAAACATTCAGTACTTC. The rearrangement joins TRBV27 to TRBJ2-4, with D possibly TRBD2 on 6 matching bases. Germline loops: CDR1 MNHEY, CDR2 SMNVEV (reference sequence). V was clipped by 6 bases and J by 1 base, with 19 bases between them. CDR3 length: 17 amino acids.

The chain has TRBV6-4 and TRBJ1-2, with a weak D call TRBD1 (5 bases). V was trimmed by 3 bases and J by 7 bases, leaving 9 bases between them. Germline CDR1 MRHNA, CDR2 SNTAGT. The CDR3 is 12 residues long. Here the CDR3 DNA reads TGTGCCAGCAGTGATTGGGGGGTTGGCTACACCTTC. This encodes CASSDWGVGYTF.

V and J are TRBV3-1 (or the pseudogene TRBV3-2) and TRBJ2-2, with D maybe TRBD2 (5 bases). The CDR3 spans 16 residues. V was pared by 3 bases and J by 4 bases, with 15 bases between. Germline values: CDR1 LGHDT, CDR2 YNNKEL (reference sequence). The CDR3 protein is CASSQRLAYGTGELFF. In nucleotides, the CDR3 is TGTGCCAGCAGCCAGAGGCTAGCTTACGGCACCGGGGAGCTGTTTTTT.

The J gene is TRBJ1-3, the V gene TRBV28, with a tentative D call TRBD1 (6 bases). V was cut by 4 bases and J by 4 bases, with 14 bases left in between. Germline CDR1 reads MDHEN; CDR2 reads SYDVKM. This CDR3 comprises 15 residues. CDR3: CASSWGGLTGNTIYF. CDR3 in DNA: TGTGCCAGCAGTTGGGGGGGGCTAACAGGAAACACCATATATTTT.

The chain employs TRBV28 and TRBJ2-7, with D possibly TRBD1 on 6 matching bases. CDR3 length: 16 residues. V was shortened by 5 bases and J by 1 base, with 18 bases between the two germline ends. From germline, CDR1 is MDHEN and CDR2 SYDVKM. The DNA for the CDR3 is TGTGCCAGCAGTCGAGTGTGGGGGCGGAATTCCTACGAGCAGTACTTC. Amino acids: CASSRVWGRNSYEQYF.

This sequence joins TRBV3-1 (or the pseudogene TRBV3-2) and TRBJ1-2, with 9 bases aligning to TRBD1. CDR3 size: 14 residues. Per germline, CDR1 LGHDT and CDR2 YNNKEL (reference sequence). V dropped 4 bases and J dropped 6; count of bases not matched to a gene: 6. Here the CDR3 DNA reads TGTGCCAGCAGCCTACGGGACAGGGAAAATGGCTACACCTTC. It is translated as CASSLRDRENGYTF.

This chain joins TRBV4-1 and TRBJ1-5; 9 positions match TRBD1. V shed 0 bases and J 3 bases; nucleotides not matched to a gene: 6. The length of the CDR3 is 17 residues. Germline-derived CDR1 and CDR2 are MGHRA and YSYEKL. The CDR3 protein is CASSQDWGTGNNQPQHF. CDR3 bases: TGCGCCAGCAGCCAAGACTGGGGGACAGGGAACAATCAGCCCCAGCATTTT.

The chain combines TRBV6-1 with TRBJ2-7, with 7 bases identical to TRBD1. With V trimmed by 0 bases and J by 3 bases, 8 bases remained unmatched. The CDR3 is made up of 16 amino acids. The germline V gene has CDR1 MNHNS and CDR2 SASEGT. The CDR3 region has the DNA TGTGCCAGCAGTGAAGCTGAGGGGCAGGGGGTCTACGAGCAGTACTTC. It is translated as CASSEAEGQGVYEQYF.

In this sample, this clone turned up once. The chain uses TRBV15 and TRBJ1-2, with TRBD1 matching 7 bases. The V and J ends lost 3 bases and 0 bases, in that order; junction bases with no gene match: 7. Germline V lookup: CDR1 LNHNV, CDR2 YYDKDF (reference sequence). CDR3 length: 16 amino acids. In DNA form, the CDR3 reads TGTGCCACCAGCAGGGGGACCGGGACAGCTAACTATGGCTACACCTTC. The encoded protein is CATSRGTGTANYGYTF.

The J gene is TRBJ1-1, the V gene TRBV2; tentatively, D is TRBD1 (5 bases). Trimming left V 9 bases short and J 9 bases short, with 32 bases between. This CDR3 contains 17 residues. Germline lookup yields CDR1 SNHLY and CDR2 FYNNEI. CDR3: CARRGIGELSGESQAFF. The CDR3 DNA sequence: TGTGCCAGGAGGGGTATAGGGGAATTGTCGGGGGAATCTCAAGCTTTCTTT.

About this clone: An end of the junction does not agree with germline; a read error may underlie this. The rearrangement joins TRBV7-7 to TRBJ2-1; TRBD2 aligns across 13 bases. The germline V gene has CDR1 SSHAT and CDR2 FNYEAQ (reference sequence). The CDR3 covers 17 residues. CDR3 DNA: TGTGCTAGCAGCAAAGGACTAGCGGGAGCTGGCTACAATGAGCAGTTCTTC. As protein: CASSKGLAGAGYNEQFF.

This chain uses TRBV28 with TRBJ1-1; 7 positions match TRBD1. The CDR3 has 16 amino acids. Germline CDR1 reads MDHEN; CDR2 reads SYDVKM. V lost 5 bases to trimming and J lost 1 base; unmatched junction nucleotides: 10. CDR3 in amino acids: CASSLQRGRGNTEAFF. The CDR3 DNA reads TGTGCCAGCAGTCTCCAGAGGGGGCGTGGGAACACTGAAGCTTTCTTT. The variable domain in full, completed from reference TRBV28 and TRBJ1-1, reads DVKVTQSSRYLVKRTGEKVFLECVQDMDHENMFWYRQDPGLGLRLIYFSYDVKMKEKGDIPEGYSVSREKKERFSLILESASTNQTSMYLCASSLQRGRGNTEAFFGQGTRLTVV.

The genes are TRBV28 and TRBJ1-2, with TRBD1 identical over 8 bases. The junction had 8 bases not matched to a gene; V was cut back by 3 bases and J by 8 bases. Germline CDR1 reads MDHEN; CDR2 reads SYDVKM. This CDR3 has 14 amino acids. The DNA for the CDR3 is TGTGCCAGCAGTTTGGAGACAGGGGTAAGGGGCTACACCTTC. As protein: CASSLETGVRGYTF.

CDR3 protein: CASSYSPTGGYTEAFF. CDR3 DNA sequence: TGTGCCAGCAGTTACTCCCCTACAGGGGGGTACACTGAAGCTTTCTTT. V and J are TRBV6-5 and TRBJ1-1; the match to TRBD1 covers 8 bases. The germline V gene has CDR1 MNHEY and CDR2 SVGAGI. The V segment lost 0 bases and the J segment 3 bases; nucleotides outside the gene matches: 6. The CDR3 length is 16 residues.

This chain connects TRBV3-1 (or the pseudogene TRBV3-2) to TRBJ1-4; tentatively, D is TRBD1 (6 bases). Germline V gives CDR1 LGHDT, CDR2 YNNKEL (reference sequence). The V end was cut by 3 bases, the J end by 5 bases, with 10 bases between. This CDR3 is 14 amino acids long. The CDR3 sequence is CASSHRGPNEKLFF. For the CDR3, the DNA is TGTGCCAGCAGCCACAGGGGCCCGAATGAAAAACTGTTTTTT.

The rearrangement uses TRBV18 and TRBJ2-3, with D tentatively TRBD2 (5 bases). The CDR3 runs 15 residues. Germline loops: CDR1 KGHSH, CDR2 LQKENI. V was trimmed by 5 bases and J by 0 bases, leaving 12 bases between them. Here the CDR3 reads CASSATPGSTDTQYF. In nucleotides, the CDR3 is TGTGCCAGCTCAGCCACCCCGGGGAGCACAGATACGCAGTATTTT.

The J gene is TRBJ1-2, the V gene TRBV30; D is unclear. The length of the CDR3 is 14 residues. V was clipped by 1 base and J by 6 bases, with 15 bases between them. Germline CDR1 and CDR2: GTSNPN and SVGIG (reference sequence). CDR3 DNA: TGTGCCTGGAGTGAAGGCATTATGGGCCATGGCTACACCTTC. It is translated as CAWSEGIMGHGYTF.

This clone occurred once. The CDR3 region is CASSPASGSSDTQYF. CDR3 sequence (DNA): TGTGCCAGCTCACCGGCAAGCGGGAGTTCAGATACGCAGTATTTT. The rearrangement links TRBV18 to TRBJ2-3, with 8 bases lining up with TRBD2. The CDR3 spans 15 residues. V lost 3 bases to trimming and J lost 4 bases; unmatched junction nucleotides: 6. Germline loops: CDR1 KGHSH, CDR2 LQKENI.

The V call is TRBV27, the J call TRBJ2-4; 10 bases are shared with TRBD2. CDR3 length: 14 amino acids. Germline V gene sequence: CDR1 MNHEY, CDR2 SMNVEV (reference sequence). Trimming took 4 bases from V and 6 from J; bases not matched to a gene: 3. CDR3 nucleotide sequence: TGTGCCAGCAGTTCTAGCGGGAGCAGAAACATTCAGTACTTC. Its protein is CASSSSGSRNIQYF.